The source of this TCR beta chain is a study of blood T cell repertoires in COVID-19. Study-level background: Samples came from the United States, Italy and Spain, spanning acute and convalescent COVID-19. The analysed material was cDNA or gDNA that came from T cells, B-cell-depleted T cells, or PBMCs.

Original processing methods: Reference gene primer amplification gave nucleated cell count estimates. The assay was immunoSEQ multiplex PCR, and TCRdb's table has in-frame clones only and misses some. The V and J calls and clone size come from that table; D and trimming were worked out from the DNA. Seen here are roughly 100,000 clones, around 88% observed once, and the top ten hold about 3.2%. CDR3 size: 14 residues. V dropped 4 bases and J dropped 5 bases, with 12 bases sitting between them. The germline CDR1 and CDR2 sequences are SGHKS and YYEKEE (reference sequence). The receptor was isolated from a human donor in a cohort sampled during active COVID-19. The V call is TRBV5-5, the J call TRBJ1-4; TRBD1 might be the D (6 bases). Sequenced sample: peripheral blood. This chain's CDR3 is CASSRTAQNEKLFF. The CDR3 DNA reads as TGTGCCAGCAGCAGGACAGCCCAGAATGAAAAACTGTTTTTT.